Shown below are 12 T cell receptor beta chains from a single sample sequenced in a study of T cell responses to AZD1222 COVID-19 vaccine (dated by TCRdb to the early 2020s). Library construction relied on the immunoSEQ multiplex PCR assay. The table comes from immuneACCESS by way of TCRdb, which keeps in-frame sequences with V and J called. Part of the clones is missing from these tables; in studies checked, under half for an unresolved V gene and the rest for unknown reasons. In this sample the table shows around 150,000 clones, around 90% of which occur a single time. The biggest ten clones account for 3% to 3.5% of the sample. The time point label, as the study defines it: about 28 days (+/-7) after the second vaccine dose. The input for sequencing was peripheral blood, taken 28 days after the second AZD1222 dose. The receptors stem from an adult who received the AZD1222 COVID-19 vaccine.

This clone has only a few counts. The chain couples TRBV5-1 to TRBJ2-7; 12 bases are a match to TRBD2. This CDR3 has 13 residues. CDR1 is SGHRS and CDR2 is YFSETQ in the germline V gene. V was pared by 7 bases and J by 7 bases, with 6 bases of the junction left unmatched. Written as DNA, the CDR3 is TGCGCCAGCCGACTAGCGGGAGCGGGGGAGCAGTACTTC. Residues: CASRLAGAGEQYF. The full variable domain, its missing parts supplied by reference TRBV5-1 and TRBJ2-7, is KAGVTQTPRYLIKTRGQQVTLSCSPISGHRSVSWYQQTPGQGLQFLFEYFSETQRNKGNFPGRFSGRQFSNSRSEMNVSTLELGDSALYLCASRLAGAGEQYFGPGTRLTVT.

The V call is TRBV15, the J call TRBJ1-3; no clear D gene. V was pared by 5 bases and J by 0 bases, with 2 bases between. This CDR3 comprises 12 residues. Germline CDR1 and CDR2: LNHNV and YYDKDF (reference sequence). CDR3 nucleotide sequence: TGTGCCACCAGCGTCTCTGGAAACACCATATATTTT. Translated: CATSVSGNTIYF.

The CDR3 bases are TGCGCCAGCAGCTCCCCAAGGGGGGTAGGGCTCCAAGAGACCCAGTACTTC. Translated, it gives CASSSPRGVGLQETQYF. The rearrangement uses TRBV5-1 and TRBJ2-5, with D perhaps assigned TRBD1 or TRBD2 (6 bases each). The CDR3 runs to 17 residues. The germline CDR1 and CDR2 sequences are SGHRS and YFSETQ. V lost 3 bases, J lost 1 base, and 19 bases lay in between.

The genes are TRBV10-2 and TRBJ2-1, with TRBD2 identical over 7 bases. The CDR3 runs to 11 residues. Germline V gene data show CDR1 as WSHSY and CDR2 as SAAADI. The ends lost 6 bases at V and 13 bases at J; junction bases unmatched: 6. CDR3 amino acids: CASSSRDYQFF. In DNA, the CDR3 is TGCGCCAGCAGCTCCCGGGACTACCAGTTCTTC.

This chain connects TRBV27 to TRBJ1-4; TRBD1 agrees at 7 bases. With 6 bases clipped from V and 4 bases from J, the junction kept 17 bases outside the gene matches. The V gene's germline CDR1 is MNHEY and CDR2 SMNVEV (reference sequence). This CDR3 has 18 amino acids. CDR3 protein: CASSGTSGGTGINEKLFF. The CDR3 nucleotides read TGTGCCAGCAGCGGCACCTCAGGGGGAACAGGCATTAATGAAAAACTGTTTTTT.

V is TRBV5-4 and J is TRBJ2-5; 8 nucleotides agree with TRBD1. Looked up from germline, CDR1 is SGHNT and CDR2 is YYREEE (reference sequence). The CDR3 has 14 amino acids. V was clipped by 4 bases and J by 5 bases; unmatched bases: 7. The CDR3 here is CASSLTGVGETQYF. In nucleotides, the CDR3 is TGTGCCAGCAGCCTGACAGGGGTCGGGGAGACCCAGTACTTC.

This chain links TRBV3-1 (or the pseudogene TRBV3-2) with TRBJ1-4; D is perhaps TRBD1 (5 bases). Trimming took 0 bases from V and 0 from J, leaving 5 bases between them. Germline CDR1 reads LGHDT; CDR2 reads YNNKEL (reference sequence). This CDR3 region has 15 residues. The CDR3 protein is CASSQEGATNEKLFF. The DNA of the CDR3 is TGTGCCAGCAGCCAAGAAGGGGCAACTAATGAAAAACTGTTTTTT.

This clone was counted a single time. The chain is built from TRBV12-2 and TRBJ2-1; the table's TRBD2 call for D was not verified on the DNA. TRBV12-2 is a listed pseudogene. The CDR3 is 13 residues long. DNA for the CDR3: TGTGCAAGTCGCTTAAGGGCGGGACTCGAGCAGTTCTTC. Protein: CASRLRAGLEQFF.

The genes are TRBV7-9 and TRBJ2-3; 7 positions match TRBD1. The germline V gene has CDR1 SEHNR and CDR2 FQNEAQ (reference sequence). This CDR3 has 15 residues. V lost 5 bases to trimming and J lost 3 bases; unmatched junction nucleotides: 8. The chain's CDR3 is CASSPPTGYTDTQYF. The DNA of the CDR3 is TGTGCCAGCAGCCCCCCGACAGGGTATACAGATACGCAGTATTTT. Based on the CDR3 plus reference TRBV7-9 and TRBJ2-3, the full variable domain is DTGVSQNPRHKITKRGQNVTFRCDPISEHNRLYWYRQTLGQGPEFLTYFQNEAQLEKSRLLSDRFSAERPKGSFSTLEIQRTEQGDSAMYLCASSPPTGYTDTQYFGPGTRLTVL.

Only a few counts were recorded for this clone. The genes are TRBV7-2 and TRBJ2-5, with 9 bases matching TRBD2. J lost 5 bases, V lost 5 bases, and 6 bases had no gene match. The germline gives CDR1 SGHTA, CDR2 FQGNSA. This CDR3 has 14 amino acids. The DNA for the CDR3 is TGTGCCAGCAGCGGGGTAGCGGGAGCTGAGACCCAGTACTTC. It yields the protein CASSGVAGAETQYF.

This chain joins TRBV4-1 and TRBJ1-5; D uncertain. The CDR3 is 16 residues long. Germline CDR1 reads MGHRA; CDR2 reads YSYEKL. Trimming took 0 bases from V and 4 from J, leaving 13 bases between them. The CDR3 is CASSQEIQARNQPQHF. Written as DNA, the CDR3 is TGCGCCAGCAGCCAAGAAATTCAGGCAAGAAATCAGCCCCAGCATTTT.

The V gene is TRBV5-1, the J gene TRBJ2-1; D might be TRBD2 (6 bases). CDR3 length: 13 residues. CDR1 SGHRS and CDR2 YFSETQ come from the germline V gene. V lost 3 bases, J lost 2 bases, and 6 bases lay in between. In DNA form, the CDR3 reads TGCGCCAGCAGCTCGGGAGCCTACAATGAGCAGTTCTTC. Its translation: CASSSGAYNEQFF.